This entry is about one T cell receptor (beta chain). The sample originates from a study of blood T cell repertoires in COVID-19. Original processing notes: Amplification of reference gene primers provided the estimated nucleated cell counts. Assay used: immunoSEQ multiplex PCR; TCRdb lists only in-frame clones, some missing. That table gives V, J and clone size, and the DNA gave D and trimming. This repertoire shows about 170,000 clones, 83% found once; its top ten account for roughly 1.9%. CDR1 LNHDA and CDR2 SQIVND come from the germline V gene (reference sequence). Trimming left V 6 bases short and J 0 bases short, with 17 bases between. This CDR3 is built from 16 residues.

The specimen sequenced was peripheral blood. The chain links TRBV19 to TRBJ1-1, with D maybe TRBD1 (6 bases). This TCR was recovered from a woman older than 75 with acute or convalescent COVID-19. Here the CDR3 DNA reads TGTGCCAGTAGATCTTTAGGGGGGGTATTGAACACTGAAGCTTTCTTT. Its translation: CASRSLGGVLNTEAFF.